This TCR beta chain was captured in a study of T cells in localized non-small cell lung cancer. General study results and limits: Compared with tumor, uninvolved adjacent lung displayed greater T cell clonality, ranking highest overall.

The CDR3 extends over 11 amino acids. Germline V gives CDR1 MNHNY, CDR2 SVGAGI (reference sequence). The ends were cut back, 5 bases at V and 5 bases at J, with 6 bases in the middle. The method was immunoSEQ multiplex PCR; TCRdb's version includes in-frame clones alone and lacks a portion of them. This sample has tens of thousands of clones, with 85% to 90% found just once. Comments on this clone: The antigen remains undetermined.

The gene calls are TRBV6-6 and TRBJ2-5; D remains ambiguous. The sequence was obtained from a man aged 35 to 69 with stage II lung adenocarcinoma. The material sequenced was PBMCs, taken before any cancer treatment. The CDR3 nucleotides read TGTGCCAGCAGTCAGCAGGAGACCCAGTACTTC. This codes for CASSQQETQYF.